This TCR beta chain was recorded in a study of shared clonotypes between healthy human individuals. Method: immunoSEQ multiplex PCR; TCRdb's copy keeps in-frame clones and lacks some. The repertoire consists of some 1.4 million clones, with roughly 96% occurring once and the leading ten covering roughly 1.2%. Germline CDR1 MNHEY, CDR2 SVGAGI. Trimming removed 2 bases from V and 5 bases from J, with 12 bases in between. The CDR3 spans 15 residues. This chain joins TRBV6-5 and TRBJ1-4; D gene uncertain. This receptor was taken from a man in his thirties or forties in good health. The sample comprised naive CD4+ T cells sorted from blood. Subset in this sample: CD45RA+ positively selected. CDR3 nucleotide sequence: TGTGCCAGCAGTTACCGGCGGGGTCTAAATGAAAAACTGTTTTTT. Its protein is CASSYRRGLNEKLFF.